Following are 9 T cell receptor beta chains from one sample sequenced in a study of T cells after yellow fever vaccination. MiXCR was run by TCRdb on the 5' RACE reads, yielding one entry per CDR3 protein. The table includes about 500,000 distinct CDR3 sequences, roughly a sixth detected once. The sample consisted of PBMCs, taken 5 to 6 days after the first yellow fever vaccination. The receptors come from a man younger than 30 who received the YFV17D yellow fever vaccine.

The rearrangement links TRBV4-1 to TRBJ2-7; D might be TRBD1 (5 bases). Germline assignment: CDR1 MGHRA and CDR2 YSYEKL. Trimming removed 4 bases from V and 6 bases from J, with 13 bases in between. CDR3 length: 13 residues. The CDR3 here is CASSLRGSGEQYF. As DNA, the CDR3 is TGCGCCAGCAGCCTTAGGGGTTCGGGCGAGCAGTACTTC.

The chain combines TRBV11-2 with TRBJ2-7; TRBD2 aligns across 8 bases. Germline CDR1 SGHAT, CDR2 FQNNGV. This CDR3 has 15 residues. Germline trimming cut 6 bases from V and 2 bases from J; bases unmatched to any gene: 9. CDR3 sequence reads: CASSSAGVPTYEQYF. As DNA, the CDR3 is TGTGCCAGCAGTTCAGCGGGGGTCCCGACCTACGAGCAGTACTTC. The full variable domain, with the rest looked up from reference TRBV11-2 and TRBJ2-7, is EAGVAQSPRYKIIEKRQSVAFWCNPISGHATLYWYQQILGQGPKLLIQFQNNGVVDDSQLPKDRFSAERLKGVDSTLKIQPAKLEDSAVYLCASSSAGVPTYEQYFGPGTRLTVT.

The rearrangement uses TRBV7-2 and TRBJ2-5, with 8 bases that match TRBD1. Germline V lookup: CDR1 SGHTA, CDR2 FQGNSA. After removal of 0 bases from V and 7 bases from J, the junction contained 7 bases not matched to a gene. The CDR3 length is 15 residues. CDR3 coding DNA: TGTGCCAGCAGCTTAGCGGACAGGGATGTCAGGACCCAGTACTTC. Its protein product is CASSLADRDVRTQYF.

This clonotype was recorded at least ten times. The J gene is TRBJ2-3, the V gene TRBV4-3; no definite D call. This CDR3 has 12 residues. CDR1 and CDR2 from the germline V gene are LGHNA and YSLEER. V lost 0 bases and J lost 6, with 4 bases in between. CDR3 residues: CASSQDWDTQYF. CDR3 nucleotides: TGCGCCAGCAGCCAAGATTGGGATACGCAGTATTTT.

This clonotype has just a few counts. This chain uses TRBV6-2 or TRBV6-3 with TRBJ1-5, with a tentative D call TRBD1 (5 bases). CDR1 is MNHEY, CDR2 SVGEGT, per germline. Trimming stripped 3 bases from V and 9 bases from J, with 9 bases between. The length of the CDR3 is 12 residues. CDR3 amino acids: CASSYWGGPQHF. DNA of the CDR3: TGTGCCAGCAGTTATTGGGGGGGGCCCCAGCATTTT.

The chain employs TRBV14 and TRBJ2-5; D gene unclear. V was trimmed by 1 base and J by 1 base, leaving 7 bases between them. This CDR3 is 14 amino acids long. Germline CDR1 and CDR2: SGHDN and FVKESK. The CDR3 sequence: CASSQVRLQETQYF. DNA for the CDR3: TGTGCCAGCAGCCAAGTTCGGCTCCAAGAGACCCAGTACTTC. Using reference TRBV14 and TRBJ2-5 for the parts outside the CDR3, the full variable domain is EAGVTQFPSHSVIEKGQTVTLRCDPISGHDNLYWYRRVMGKEIKFLLHFVKESKQDESGMPNNRFLAERTGGTYSTLKVQPAELEDSGVYFCASSQVRLQETQYFGPGTRLLVL.

This clonotype has a handful of counts. The gene calls are TRBV10-3 and TRBJ1-1; a weak D match, TRBD1 (6 bases). There are 13 residues in the CDR3. With 3 bases removed from V and 10 bases from J, the gap between germline ends came to 15 bases. In germline, CDR1 is ENHRY, CDR2 SYGVKD. The CDR3 protein is CAISENRAGGAFF. The CDR3 DNA follows: TGTGCCATCAGTGAAAACAGGGCGGGAGGAGCTTTCTTT.

This clonotype has more than one count but fewer than ten. The V and J genes are TRBV9 and TRBJ2-2; 12 bases align to TRBD2. V shed 5 bases, J shed 6 bases, and the junction held 11 bases outside the gene matches. CDR1 SGDLS and CDR2 YYNGEE come from the germline V gene. This CDR3 spans 17 amino acids. CDR3 amino acids: CASSGRSSGGAAGELFF. The CDR3 bases are TGTGCCAGCAGTGGGAGATCTAGCGGGGGGGCGGCCGGGGAGCTGTTTTTT.

This clonotype has only one observation. The rearrangement joins TRBV6-2 or TRBV6-3 to TRBJ2-3; 11 positions agree with TRBD2. Per germline, CDR1 MNHEY and CDR2 SVGEGT. CDR3 size: 20 residues. V lost 0 bases and J lost 2; bases outside the gene matches: 13. The CDR3 spells CASSYSNWPILAGVTDTQYF. The DNA of the CDR3 is TGTGCCAGCAGTTACTCGAATTGGCCAATACTAGCGGGGGTCACAGATACGCAGTATTTT.